This T cell receptor beta chain was retrieved from a study of T-cell reconstitution after alpha-beta-depleted transplantation in children. This CDR3 is built from 14 residues. With V trimmed by 6 bases and J by 7 bases, 4 bases remained unmatched. CDR1 is SEHNR, CDR2 FQNEAQ, per germline (reference sequence). Preparation of the TCRbeta library was carried out with unique molecular identifiers. TCRdb reprocessed the PCR reads via MiXCR and lists one record per CDR3 protein. The table has fewer than 700,000 distinct CDR3 sequences, over 10% seen once. The sample holds many counts of this clonotype. The sequence was collected from a male patient under 18 who had a stem cell transplant for acute myeloid leukemia, so the T cells may come from the graft donor. Here the sequenced sample was PBMCs, mostly from graft donor cells, taken 360 days after TCRalphabeta/CD19-depleted stem cell transplant. The chain uses TRBV7-9 and TRBJ2-2, with 11 nucleotides matching TRBD2. This chain's CDR3 is CASSFLAGGGELFF. For the CDR3, the DNA is TGTGCCAGCAGTTTTCTAGCGGGAGGCGGGGAGCTGTTTTTT.